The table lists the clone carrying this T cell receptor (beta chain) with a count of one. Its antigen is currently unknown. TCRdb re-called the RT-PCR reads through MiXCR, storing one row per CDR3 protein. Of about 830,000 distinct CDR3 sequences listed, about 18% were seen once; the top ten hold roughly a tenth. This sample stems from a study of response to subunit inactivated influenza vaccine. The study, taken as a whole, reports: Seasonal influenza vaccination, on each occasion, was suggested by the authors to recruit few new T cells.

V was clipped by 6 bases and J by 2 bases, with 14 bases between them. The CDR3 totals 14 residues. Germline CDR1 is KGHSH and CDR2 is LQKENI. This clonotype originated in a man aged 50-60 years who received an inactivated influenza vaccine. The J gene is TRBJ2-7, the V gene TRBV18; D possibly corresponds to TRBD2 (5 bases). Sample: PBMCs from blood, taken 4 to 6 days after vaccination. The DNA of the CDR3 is TGTGCCAGCTCCCGGCAGCGGACCCCCTACGAGCAGTACTTC. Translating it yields CASSRQRTPYEQYF.